The entry below describes one T cell receptor beta chain. The data originate from a study of shared clonotypes between healthy human individuals. The overall study: CD4 naive and CD4 memory each took three plates per donor, while CD8 naive took two and CD8 memory one.

Germline V gives CDR1 SGHRS, CDR2 YFSETQ. The CDR3 totals 13 residues. Trimming cost V 6 bases and J 4 bases, with 14 bases left between them. Sequencing was performed with immunoSEQ multiplex PCR; in TCRdb, only in-frame clones are kept and a portion is missing. The table has more than 2 million clones, around 95% seen once. Specimen: naive CD4+ T cells sorted from blood. Subset defined: CD45RA+ positively selected. The rearrangement links TRBV5-1 to TRBJ2-7; D unresolved. This clonotype originated in a man aged 18 to 30 in good health. CDR3 protein: CASKGVGWYEQYF. CDR3 in DNA: TGCGCCAGCAAGGGTGTAGGATGGTACGAGCAGTACTTC.